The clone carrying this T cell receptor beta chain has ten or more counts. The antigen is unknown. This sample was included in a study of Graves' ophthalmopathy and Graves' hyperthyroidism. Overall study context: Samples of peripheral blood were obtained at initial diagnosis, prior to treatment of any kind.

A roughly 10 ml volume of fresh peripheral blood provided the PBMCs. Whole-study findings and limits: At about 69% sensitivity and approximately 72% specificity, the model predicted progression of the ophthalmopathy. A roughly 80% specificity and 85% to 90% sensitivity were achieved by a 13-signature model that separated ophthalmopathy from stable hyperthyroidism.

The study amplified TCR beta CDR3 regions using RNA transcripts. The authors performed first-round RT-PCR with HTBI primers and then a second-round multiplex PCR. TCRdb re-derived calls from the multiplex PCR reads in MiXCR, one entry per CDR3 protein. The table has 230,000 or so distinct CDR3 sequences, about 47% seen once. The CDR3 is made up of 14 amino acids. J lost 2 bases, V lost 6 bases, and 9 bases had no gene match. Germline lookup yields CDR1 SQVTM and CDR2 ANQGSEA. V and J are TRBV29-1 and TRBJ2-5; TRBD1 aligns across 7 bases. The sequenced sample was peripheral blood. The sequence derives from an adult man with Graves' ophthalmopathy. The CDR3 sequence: CSVLGQRLQETQYF. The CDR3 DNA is TGCAGCGTCTTGGGACAGCGGCTTCAAGAGACCCAGTACTTC. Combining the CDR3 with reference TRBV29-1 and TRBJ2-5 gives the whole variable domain SAVISQKPSRDICQRGTSLTIQCQVDSQVTMMFWYRQQPGQSLTLIATANQGSEATYESGFVIDKFPISRPNLTFSTLTVSNMSPEDSSIYLCSVLGQRLQETQYFGPGTRLLVL.